Given below is one T cell receptor (beta chain) in context. Synthetically made TCR analog templates were put into each PCR as spikes. Generated by immunoSEQ multiplex PCR, the TCRdb table keeps only in-frame clones and is missing some. The sample has more than 90,000 clones, around four fifths seen once. Described time point: peripheral blood 6 weeks after treatment start. Patient sample counts ranged from 1 to 8, pretreatment and on-treatment. The data stem from a study of PD-L1 blockade in urothelial cancer. About the research overall: Analyses were performed on blood at 3 weeks after treatment start (the second dose) and at 6 weeks.

Germline V lookup: CDR1 LNHDA, CDR2 SQIVND (reference sequence). The CDR3 is 17 amino acids. J was trimmed by 2 bases and V by 4 bases; bases with no gene match: 10. Source: PBMCs, taken around atezolizumab (anti-PD-L1) treatment. V is TRBV19 and J is TRBJ1-4; 7 nucleotides align to TRBD1. The sequence was obtained from a man in his 70s with urothelial cancer. This CDR3 is CASSTHRGGGTNEKLFF. The CDR3, as DNA: TGTGCCAGTAGTACCCACAGGGGAGGCGGCACTAATGAAAAACTGTTTTTT.